This T cell receptor (beta chain) was sequenced for a study of blood T cell repertoires in COVID-19. In Cohort 3, a recovered donor had either two negative PCRs, clearance, or symptom resolution. The repertoire was sequenced with immunoSEQ multiplex PCR; TCRdb's copy has only in-frame clones and lacks some. The table records some 190,000 clones, about 88% of them present only once. Germline CDR1 reads SGHTA; CDR2 reads FQGNSA. The CDR3 totals 15 residues. J gave up 7 bases and V 2 bases, and 6 bases lay outside the gene matches. The clonotype was recovered from a woman in her twenties or thirties who had recovered from COVID-19. Sequencing input: PBMCs or T cells enriched from blood (not recorded which). The rearrangement uses TRBV7-2 and TRBJ2-2, with 8 bases matching TRBD1. CDR3 DNA: TGTGCCAGCAGCTTACACCCAGGGGGCGACGGGGAGCTGTTTTTT. The encoded protein is CASSLHPGGDGELFF.